A single sample is the source of the 24 T cell receptor beta chains below, sequenced in a study of blood T cell repertoires in COVID-19. Clones were sequenced by immunoSEQ multiplex PCR, and TCRdb holds only the in-frame ones, with some missing. The sample shows about 230,000 clones, approximately 89% of them seen only once. What was sequenced was PBMCs or T cells enriched from blood (not recorded which). These receptors all stem from a woman in her thirties with acute COVID-19.

The V and J genes are TRBV5-1 and TRBJ2-3, with D tentatively TRBD1 (5 bases). Looked up from germline, CDR1 is SGHRS and CDR2 is YFSETQ. The CDR3 loop spans 14 amino acids. The ends were cut back, 2 bases at V and 1 base at J, with 8 bases in the middle. The CDR3 spells CASSLGQRTDTQYF. Written as DNA, the CDR3 is TGCGCCAGCAGCTTAGGACAACGCACAGATACGCAGTATTTT.

V gene TRBV19 combines with J gene TRBJ2-1, with 7 bases matching TRBD2. CDR1 is LNHDA, CDR2 SQIVND, per germline (reference sequence). V trimming: 4 bases; J trimming: 3 bases; junction bases outside the gene matches: 3. CDR3 length equals 14 residues. For the CDR3, the DNA is TGTGCCAGTAGTAGGGAGGGGTACTACAATGAGCAGTTCTTC. Translation gives CASSREGYYNEQFF.

The chain links TRBV29-1 to TRBJ2-3, with no clear D. The V gene lost 7 bases and the J gene lost 5 bases, with 13 bases spanning the gap. Germline CDR1 is SQVTM and CDR2 is ANQGSEA. The CDR3 length is 12 residues. CDR3 sequence reads: CSAPLKKDTQYF. CDR3 coding DNA: TGCAGCGCCCCCCTAAAAAAAGATACGCAGTATTTT.

This clone has just a few counts. The gene calls are TRBV7-6 and TRBJ1-3; 7 bases are a match to TRBD1. The germline V gene encodes CDR1 SGHVS and CDR2 FNYEAQ. Unmatched junction bases numbered 7, after V lost 5 bases and J lost 3 bases. The CDR3 consists of 15 residues. CDR3 loop: CASSQNRGGGNTIYF. The CDR3 DNA reads TGTGCCAGCAGCCAAAACAGGGGAGGTGGAAACACCATATATTTT.

This clone turned up a few times. The genes are TRBV13 and TRBJ1-2, with 7 nucleotides matching TRBD1. Germline CDR1 reads PRHDT; CDR2 reads FYEKMQ (reference sequence). V lost 7 bases, J lost 4 bases, and 9 bases stayed unmatched. The CDR3 runs to 14 residues. Written as DNA, the CDR3 is TGTGCCAGCACCCGCAGGACAGGAGTCTATGGCTACACCTTC. This translates into CASTRRTGVYGYTF.

Only one count was recorded for this clone. The chain joins TRBV18 to TRBJ1-5; D unclear. Germline V lookup: CDR1 KGHSH, CDR2 LQKENI. Trimming shortened V by 3 bases and J by 1 base, and 7 bases separated the two germline ends. The CDR3 covers 14 residues. The CDR3 nucleotides read TGTGCCAGCTCACCTTCGGGAAGCAATCAGCCCCAGCATTTT. It yields the protein CASSPSGSNQPQHF.

V is TRBV9 and J is TRBJ2-7; 9 nucleotides align to TRBD1. The trim removed 4 bases at V and 5 bases at J, leaving 7 bases unmatched. The CDR3 has 14 residues. Germline V gene lookup returns CDR1 SGDLS and CDR2 YYNGEE. Here the CDR3 reads CASSPRDRADEQYF. In nucleotides, the CDR3 is TGTGCCAGCAGCCCTCGGGACAGGGCCGACGAGCAGTACTTC.

The V call is TRBV9, the J call TRBJ2-7, with D perhaps matching TRBD1 (5 bases). Germline CDR1 is SGDLS and CDR2 is YYNGEE. CDR3 length equals 14 residues. Trimming removed 0 bases at V and 2 bases at J, with 9 bases between. This chain's CDR3 is CASSVEQDPYEQYF. The CDR3, as DNA: TGTGCCAGCAGCGTAGAACAGGACCCCTACGAGCAGTACTTC.

This chain joins TRBV30 and TRBJ1-4, with 9 bases identical to TRBD1. Trimming removed 0 bases from V and 2 bases from J; junction bases left unmatched: 7. The CDR3 runs to 17 residues. Germline V lookup: CDR1 GTSNPN, CDR2 SVGIG (reference sequence). Here the CDR3 DNA reads TGTGCCTGGAGTGTGGGGGACAGGGTGGTGACTAATGAAAAACTGTTTTTT. It encodes CAWSVGDRVVTNEKLFF.

This clone was seen a single time. This sequence joins TRBV5-6 and TRBJ2-2, with D tentatively TRBD2 (6 bases). The CDR3 totals 17 residues. The V end was cut by 0 bases, the J end by 0 bases, with 12 bases between. Germline-derived CDR1 and CDR2 are SGHDT and YYEEEE. The CDR3 spells CASSLGGGRPNTGELFF. The CDR3 region has the DNA TGTGCCAGCAGCTTGGGGGGAGGACGGCCGAACACCGGGGAGCTGTTTTTT.

Worth noting for this clone: This sample includes further DNA sequences coding for the same CDR3. This chain joins TRBV6-1 and TRBJ2-1; 11 positions match TRBD2. Losses at the gene ends were 3 bases for V and 4 bases for J; bases not matched to a gene: 2. The CDR3 is 15 residues long. CDR1 is MNHNS and CDR2 is SASEGT in the germline V gene. Written as DNA, the CDR3 is TGTGCCAGCAGTGACGGGACTAGCGGTTACAATGAGCAGTTCTTC. Translated, it gives CASSDGTSGYNEQFF.

This clone was seen once. This chain's CDR3 is CASSPDILSYEQYF. For the CDR3, the DNA is TGTGCCAGCTCCCCGGACATCCTCTCCTACGAGCAGTACTTC. This chain connects TRBV18 to TRBJ2-7; D is perhaps TRBD1 (5 bases). V shed 6 bases and J shed 0 bases, with 12 bases lying between them. The CDR3 consists of 14 residues. CDR1 is KGHSH, CDR2 LQKENI, per germline. The variable domain in full, completed from reference TRBV18 and TRBJ2-7, reads NAGVMQNPRHLVRRRGQEARLRCSPMKGHSHVYWYRQLPEEGLKFMVYLQKENIIDESGMPKERFSAEFPKEGPSILRIQQVVRGDSAAYFCASSPDILSYEQYFGPGTRLTVT.

The DNA for the CDR3 is TGCGCCAGCAGCTTTTTCCCGGGAACTAATGAAAAACTGTTTTTT. It encodes CASSFFPGTNEKLFF. V and J are TRBV5-1 and TRBJ1-4, with D unresolved. Germline CDR1 reads SGHRS; CDR2 reads YFSETQ. CDR3 length: 15 residues. Trimming stripped 2 bases from V and 1 base from J, with 9 bases between.

This clone was seen a handful of times. The rearrangement uses TRBV9 and TRBJ2-1; 9 positions agree with TRBD2. The J segment lost 5 bases and the V segment lost 0 bases, leaving 3 bases of the junction unmatched. This CDR3 is 15 amino acids long. Looked up from germline, CDR1 is SGDLS and CDR2 is YYNGEE. In DNA form, the CDR3 reads TGTGCCAGCAGCGTAGGGCTAGCGGGAAACAATGAGCAGTTCTTC. Its translation is CASSVGLAGNNEQFF.

The chain has TRBV5-1 and TRBJ1-6; 8 bases are a match to TRBD1. Germline V lookup: CDR1 SGHRS, CDR2 YFSETQ. The CDR3 runs to 16 residues. The V and J ends lost 4 bases and 0 bases, in that order; junction bases with no gene match: 3. The CDR3 here is CASSRDRSSYNSPLHF. The DNA for the CDR3 is TGCGCCAGCAGCAGGGACAGGAGCTCCTATAATTCACCCCTCCACTTT.

V usage is TRBV7-2 and J usage is TRBJ1-1; 8 bases agree with TRBD1. The CDR3 spans 14 residues. V lost 5 bases and J lost 4; bases outside the gene matches: 6. Germline V gives CDR1 SGHTA, CDR2 FQGNSA. DNA of the CDR3: TGTGCCAGCAGCCTCCAGGGGGCGAGCACTGAAGCTTTCTTT. This sequence encodes CASSLQGASTEAFF.

DNA for the CDR3: TGTGCCTGGAGCGGAGGACAGGGTAGAAATGAAAAACTGTTTTTT. Protein product: CAWSGGQGRNEKLFF. The J gene is TRBJ1-4, the V gene TRBV30; 8 nucleotides align to TRBD1. The V gene end was trimmed by 3 bases and the J gene end by 5 bases; junction bases not matched to a gene: 8. Germline CDR1 is GTSNPN and CDR2 is SVGIG (reference sequence). There are 15 residues in the CDR3.

The chain uses TRBV10-2 and TRBJ2-1; D is undetermined. Between the trimmed V and J ends, which lost 2 bases and 7 bases, there was a span of 15 bases. Germline V CDR1 and CDR2: WSHSY, SAAADI. The CDR3 loop spans 15 amino acids. The CDR3 here is CASSEEVYARNEQFF. CDR3 nucleotides: TGCGCCAGCAGTGAGGAGGTATACGCCCGGAATGAGCAGTTCTTC.

The CDR3 spells CASSMVWGQGATEAFF. CDR3 nucleotide sequence: TGTGCCAGTAGTATGGTTTGGGGCCAGGGGGCCACTGAAGCTTTCTTT. This chain uses TRBV19 with TRBJ1-1, with TRBD1 matching 8 bases. The CDR3 totals 16 residues. Germline lookup yields CDR1 LNHDA and CDR2 SQIVND (reference sequence). After removal of 3 bases from V and 4 bases from J, the junction contained 10 bases not matched to a gene.

The chain carries TRBV27 and TRBJ1-6; D unresolved. CDR1 is MNHEY and CDR2 is SMNVEV in the germline V gene (reference sequence). This CDR3 has 14 amino acids. V lost 3 bases and J 7 bases, leaving 10 bases between the germline ends. The DNA for the CDR3 is TGTGCCAGCAGTTTGTCGGGGAGCAATTCACCCCTCCACTTT. Translating gives CASSLSGSNSPLHF.

This CDR3 is CAISRNGGTEAFF. The CDR3 DNA reads TGTGCCATCAGCAGAAACGGGGGCACTGAAGCTTTCTTT. V and J are TRBV10-3 and TRBJ1-1; weak D call: TRBD1 (5 bases). CDR3 size: 13 residues. CDR1 ENHRY and CDR2 SYGVKD come from the germline V gene. V lost 6 bases and J lost 4, with 12 bases in between.

This chain connects TRBV4-1 to TRBJ1-1; D uncertain. V lost 3 bases to trimming and J lost 1 base, with 9 bases between them. Looked up from germline, CDR1 is MGHRA and CDR2 is YSYEKL. The CDR3 contains 14 residues. The CDR3 DNA is TGCGCCAGCAGCCACCGAACGGGGAACACTGAAGCTTTCTTT. Encoded protein: CASSHRTGNTEAFF.

As DNA, the CDR3 is TGTGCCAGCAGCTCCGGGACAGCTGGAAACACCATATATTTT. Translating gives CASSSGTAGNTIYF. The genes are TRBV9 and TRBJ1-3, with 7 bases identical to TRBD1. This CDR3 comprises 14 residues. With V trimmed by 4 bases and J by 2 bases, 3 bases remained unmatched. Per the germline V gene, CDR1 is SGDLS and CDR2 is YYNGEE.

The chain recombines TRBV28 with TRBJ1-3; D uncertain. Per the germline V gene, CDR1 is MDHEN and CDR2 is SYDVKM. The CDR3 spans 14 residues. Trimming cost V 2 bases and J 4 bases, with 9 bases left between them. Here the CDR3 DNA reads TGTGCCAGCAGTTTACATTCCCCCGGAAACACCATATATTTT. Protein sequence: CASSLHSPGNTIYF.